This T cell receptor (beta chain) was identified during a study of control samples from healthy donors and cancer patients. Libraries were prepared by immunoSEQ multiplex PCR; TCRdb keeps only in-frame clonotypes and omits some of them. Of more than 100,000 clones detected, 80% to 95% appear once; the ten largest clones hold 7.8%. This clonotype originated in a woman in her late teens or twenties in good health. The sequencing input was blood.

CDR3 protein: CASSRDRGRLTAFF. CDR3 sequence (DNA): TGTGCCAGCAGCCGCGACAGGGGGCGGCTTACAGCTTTCTTT. The chain recombines TRBV7-2 with TRBJ1-1, with TRBD1 matching over 10 bases. With 5 bases clipped from V and 10 bases from J, the junction kept 10 bases outside the gene matches. Looked up from germline, CDR1 is SGHTA and CDR2 is FQGNSA. The CDR3 runs to 14 residues.